These 3 T cell receptor beta chains originate from one sample sequenced in a study of cytomegalovirus exposure and HLA in healthy donors. A multiplex PCR was run with 60 Vbeta primers and 13 Jbeta primers. Sequencing was performed with immunoSEQ multiplex PCR; in TCRdb, only in-frame clones are kept and a portion is missing. There are about 150,000 clones in the sample; about 84% occur only once, and around 6% lies in the top ten. Sequencing was done on a sample of PBMCs. These receptors all stem from a woman between 40 and 55 years old in good health and CMV-seropositive.

The chain is built from TRBV5-4 and TRBJ2-2; 8 nucleotides align to TRBD2. Germline values: CDR1 SGHNT, CDR2 YYREEE (reference sequence). The J segment lost 6 bases and the V segment lost 0 bases, leaving 4 bases of the junction unmatched. This CDR3 has 15 residues. The CDR3 region is CASSLEAGVSGELFF. The DNA of the CDR3 is TGTGCCAGCAGCTTGGAAGCGGGAGTATCCGGGGAGCTGTTTTTT.

The CDR3 coding sequence is TGCGCCAGCAGCTTGTTCGTTGGGCTAGCGGTCGAGCAGTACTTC. Translation: CASSLFVGLAVEQYF. The rearrangement joins TRBV5-1 to TRBJ2-7; 7 nucleotides align to TRBD2. This CDR3 region has 15 residues. V was pared by 1 base and J by 6 bases, with 10 bases of the junction left unmatched. Germline lookup yields CDR1 SGHRS and CDR2 YFSETQ.

A remark on this clone: Additional DNA sequences in this sample encode the identical CDR3. The chain joins TRBV11-3 to TRBJ2-3, with 8 bases identical to TRBD2. This CDR3 spans 14 amino acids. The junction had 3 bases not matched to a gene; V was cut back by 1 base and J by 6 bases. CDR1 is SGHNT and CDR2 is YENEEA in the germline V gene. The CDR3, as DNA: TGTGCCAGCAGCTTAGGAGCGGGAGCGGATACGCAGTATTTT. It encodes CASSLGAGADTQYF.